These T cell receptor beta chains were read from a single sample in a study of blood T cell repertoires in COVID-19. The repertoire was sequenced with immunoSEQ multiplex PCR; TCRdb's copy has only in-frame clones and lacks some. The sample carries just under 95,000 clones, 75% to 90% recorded once. The sample taken for sequencing was peripheral blood. Source of these receptors: a human donor in a cohort sampled during active COVID-19. Each CDR3 is given with its conserved first and last residue. Fields, in order: clone size, J gene, D gene, V gene, CDR3 DNA, CDR3 protein. D genes are given only for firm matches. Clone size appears in some rows only: once, few, many, or a class for an expanded clone.

>.|TRBJ2-3|TRBD1|TRBV19
TGTGCCAGTAAAGGGGGCCCAGGCACAGATACGCAGTATTTT
CASKGGPGTDTQYF
>.|TRBJ1-2|TRBD1|TRBV10-3
TGTGCCATCGGACCGGGACAGGGGGGATTTGGCTACACCTTC
CAIGPGQGGFGYTF
>.|TRBJ2-7|.|TRBV4-1
TGCGCCAGCAGCCAAGCCCCCGGGAGAGTCTACGAGCAGTACTTC
CASSQAPGRVYEQYF
>.|TRBJ2-7|.|TRBV7-9
TGTGCCAGCAGCTTAGGCAGTGGGGCCCTCGAGCAGTACTTC
CASSLGSGALEQYF
>.|TRBJ1-3|.|TRBV30
TGTGCCTGGATCCCTTTGGGAGGTAGCTGGGGAACCGATGGAAACACCATATATTTT
CAWIPLGGSWGTDGNTIYF
>few|TRBJ1-5|TRBD1|TRBV11-3
TGTGCCAAAATATCAGGGGGCGAGCGTCAGCCCCAGCATTTT
CAKISGGERQPQHF
>.|TRBJ1-6|.|TRBV28
TGTGCCAGCAGGCCGGACTTGGATAATTCACCCCTCCACTTT
CASRPDLDNSPLHF
>.|TRBJ2-1|TRBD2|TRBV10-1
TGCGCCGGGGTGTGGCGGGAGGGAAATGAGCAGTTCTTC
CAGVWREGNEQFF
>.|TRBJ1-1|.|TRBV3-1/TRBV3-2
TGTGCCAGCAGCCAAGCCCCAGCGGCGAGCACTGAAGCTTTCTTT
CASSQAPAASTEAFF
>once|TRBJ2-7|.|TRBV24-1
TGTGCCACCAGTGACGGGAACTCCTACGAGCAGTACTTC
CATSDGNSYEQYF
>.|TRBJ1-1|.|TRBV3-1/TRBV3-2
TGTGCCAGCAGCCCAAGTCCCCCGAGCACTGAAGCTTTCTTT
CASSPSPPSTEAFF
>once|TRBJ1-4|.|TRBV28
TGTGCCAGCAGTTTACATGGGCGAAGGGGAACTAATGAAAAACTGTTTTTT
CASSLHGRRGTNEKLFF
>.|TRBJ2-1|TRBD2|TRBV11-2
TGTGCCAGCAGCCCCGACGGACTAGCGGTCAATGAGCAGTTCTTC
CASSPDGLAVNEQFF
>.|TRBJ2-7|TRBD2|TRBV27
TGTGCCAGCAGTTTAGTTTCTAGCGGGATCCCCTACGAGCAGTACTTC
CASSLVSSGIPYEQYF
>.|TRBJ1-1|TRBD1|TRBV9
TGTGCCAGCAGCGTGATCGAGGGGGCGAACACTGAAGCTTTCTTT
CASSVIEGANTEAFF
>.|TRBJ1-1|.|TRBV21-1
TGTGCCAGCAGCAAATATGGGAGCACTGAAGCTTTCTTT
CASSKYGSTEAFF
>.|TRBJ1-5|.|TRBV6-5
TGTGCCAGCAGTCCTGGGAGGAACCAGCCCCAGCATTTT
CASSPGRNQPQHF
>few|TRBJ1-2|.|TRBV18
TGTGCCAGCTCACGCGGACAGAACACTAACTATGGCTACACCTTC
CASSRGQNTNYGYTF
>.|TRBJ1-1|TRBD1|TRBV9
TGTGCCAGCAGCGTAGAACCGGGACAGGGCTCGGCTTTCTTT
CASSVEPGQGSAFF
>few|TRBJ2-7|.|TRBV11-2
TGTGCCAGCAGCTCCCTTTACGAGCAGTACTTC
CASSSLYEQYF
>.|TRBJ2-7|.|TRBV12-3/TRBV12-4
TGTGCCAGCAGTAGCGGGTTCTACGAGCAGTACTTC
CASSSGFYEQYF
>.|TRBJ2-7|TRBD2|TRBV7-2
TGTGCCAGCAGCACAACTAGCGGGAGGCAGTACGAGCAGTACTTC
CASSTTSGRQYEQYF
>.|TRBJ2-2|.|TRBV9
TGTGCCAGCAGCGTCGGCACCGGGGAGCTGTTTTTT
CASSVGTGELFF
>once|TRBJ2-4|.|TRBV28
TGTGCCAGCAGTTTAGGGGGGACCCGAGATAACATTCAGTACTTC
CASSLGGTRDNIQYF
>.|TRBJ2-1|TRBD2|TRBV24-1
TGTGCCACCAGTGACCCGGGAGCGGGGAATGAGCAGTTCTTC
CATSDPGAGNEQFF
>few|TRBJ2-7|TRBD1|TRBV5-6
TGTGCCAGCAGCTTAACGGGACAGAAATACTACGAGCAGTACTTC
CASSLTGQKYYEQYF
>.|TRBJ2-7|TRBD1|TRBV28
TGTGCCAGCAGTTTAGCCTACAGGGGTTACGAGCAGTACTTC
CASSLAYRGYEQYF